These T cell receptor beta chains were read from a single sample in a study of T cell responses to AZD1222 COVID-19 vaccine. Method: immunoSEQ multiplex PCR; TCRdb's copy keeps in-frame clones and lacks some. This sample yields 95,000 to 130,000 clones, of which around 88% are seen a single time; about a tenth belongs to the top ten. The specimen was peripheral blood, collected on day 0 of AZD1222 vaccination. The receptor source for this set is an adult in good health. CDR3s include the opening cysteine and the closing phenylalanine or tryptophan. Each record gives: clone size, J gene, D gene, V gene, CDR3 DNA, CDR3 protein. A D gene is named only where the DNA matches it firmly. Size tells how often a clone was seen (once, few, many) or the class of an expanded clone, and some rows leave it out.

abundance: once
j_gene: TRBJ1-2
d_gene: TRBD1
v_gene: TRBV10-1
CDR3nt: TGCGCCGGGGGGACAGACCATCTCGGCTATGGCTACACCTTC
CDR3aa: CAGGTDHLGYGYTF

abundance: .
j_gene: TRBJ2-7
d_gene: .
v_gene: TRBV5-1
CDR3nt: TGCGCCAGCAGCTTGGCCTCGGGGGACTCCTACGAGCAGTACTTC
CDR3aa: CASSLASGDSYEQYF

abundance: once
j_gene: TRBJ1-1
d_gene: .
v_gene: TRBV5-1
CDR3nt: TGCGCCAGCAGCGAAACGGGTAATATGAACACTGAAGCTTTCTTT
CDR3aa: CASSETGNMNTEAFF

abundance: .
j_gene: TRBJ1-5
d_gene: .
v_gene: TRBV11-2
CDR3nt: TGTGCCAGCAGCTTAAATAGCATCAGCAATCAGCCCCAGCATTTT
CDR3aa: CASSLNSISNQPQHF

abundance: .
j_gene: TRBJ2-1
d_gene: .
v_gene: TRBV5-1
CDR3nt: TGCGCCAGCAGCTTGGAACGTAGGTCCTACAATGAGCAGTTCTTC
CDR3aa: CASSLERRSYNEQFF

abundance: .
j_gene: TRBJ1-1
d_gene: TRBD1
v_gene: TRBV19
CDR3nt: TGTGCCAGTAGTGGAAAGGACAGGGGGCATGCTGAAGCTTTCTTT
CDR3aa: CASSGKDRGHAEAFF

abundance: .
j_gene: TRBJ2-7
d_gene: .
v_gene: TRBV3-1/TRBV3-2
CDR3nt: TGTGCCAGCAGCCCACAGGGCTACGAGCAGTACTTC
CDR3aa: CASSPQGYEQYF

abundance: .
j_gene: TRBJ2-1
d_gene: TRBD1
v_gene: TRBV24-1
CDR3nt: TGTGCCACCAGTGGAGGACAGGGGTCGTATCAGACTGAGCAGTTCTTC
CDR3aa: CATSGGQGSYQTEQFF

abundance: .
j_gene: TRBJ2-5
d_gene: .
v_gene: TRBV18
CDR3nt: TGTGCCAGCTCACCACCTGCCAGGGCGGAGACCCAGTACTTC
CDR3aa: CASSPPARAETQYF

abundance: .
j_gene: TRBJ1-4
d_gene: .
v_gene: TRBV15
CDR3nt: TGTGCCACCAGCAGAGTAAGGCAGGGTAATGAAAAACTGTTTTTT
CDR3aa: CATSRVRQGNEKLFF

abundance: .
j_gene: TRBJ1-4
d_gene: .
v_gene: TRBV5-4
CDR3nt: TGTGCCAGCAGCTTGAACGGTAATGAAAAACTGTTTTTT
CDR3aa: CASSLNGNEKLFF

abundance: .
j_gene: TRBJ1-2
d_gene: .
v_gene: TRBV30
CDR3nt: TGTGCCTGGAGTGTTGGGGGCTACACGGCCGGCTACACCTTC
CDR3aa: CAWSVGGYTAGYTF

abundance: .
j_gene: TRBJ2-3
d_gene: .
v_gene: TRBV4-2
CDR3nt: TGTGCCAGCAGCCAAGATGGTCAGAGTAGCACAGATACGCAGTATTTT
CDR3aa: CASSQDGQSSTDTQYF

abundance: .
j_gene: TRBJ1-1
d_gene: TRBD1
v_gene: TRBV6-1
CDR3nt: TGTGCCAGCAGTGAACAGGGGGGACAGCGAGCTTTCTTT
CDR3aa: CASSEQGGQRAFF